One T cell receptor beta chain is described in this entry. Ten or more counts support this clonotype. No cognate antigen has been identified for it. No base quality information exists; no much larger clone differs at one position. This specimen comes from a study of T cells in Graves' hyperthyroidism and ophthalmopathy (dated by TCRdb to between 2017 and 2020). At the level of the whole study: Peripheral blood was sampled at the time of initial diagnosis, prior to any treatment. Thyroid tissue and blood T-cell repertoires from six Graves' hyperthyroidism patients were also compared in the study. TCR Vbeta CDR3 sequencing of 130 to 150 peripheral blood samples (under 45 ophthalmopathy, approximately 80 hyperthyroidism and some 17 progressor patients) is reported in the paper. Prospective prediction of ophthalmopathy was tested in an independent validation cohort consisting of roughly 19 hyperthyroidism patients and some 15 patients who later progressed to ophthalmopathy. Following sampling, methimazole starting at 30 mg daily was given to hyperthyroidism patients, and high-dose intravenous methylprednisolone was given to ophthalmopathy patients. A discovery cohort of around 100 patients, roughly 40 with Graves' ophthalmopathy and 55 to 60 with stable Graves' hyperthyroidism, was used to find distinguishing TCR V-J signatures. The roughly 91 discovery patients were randomly split 7:3 into training and test sets. Here is what the overall study found, with its caveats: During validation, the model predicted progression to ophthalmopathy a median of roughly six months ahead of onset, with almost 71% sensitivity and more than 72% specificity. In cross-validation, a model built on a 13 V-J signature told ophthalmopathy apart from stable hyperthyroidism with under 90% sensitivity and approximately 84% specificity, and in testing the same model reached 80%/75%. No statistical method was used to set the sample size in advance, and investigators knew the group allocation. Most expanded thyroid clonotypes (frequency above 0.001) were also found in blood, which suggests that blood repertoires may mirror thyroid immune responses.

V lost 4 bases and J lost 8 bases, and the count of bases not matched to a germline gene is 10. As encoded in the germline V gene (reference sequence), CDR1 is PRHDT while CDR2 is FYEKMQ. Inclusive of the bounding cysteine and phenylalanine, the CDR3 is 16 residues long. The retained sequence is limited to the CDR3, 48 bases, with the frame set at the first base. The TCR beta CDR3 regions were amplified from the RNA transcripts. The TCR CDR3 was subjected to a first round of RT-PCR using the HTBI primer set and the Qiagen OneStep RT-PCR kit. A second multiplex PCR round built the libraries, followed by size selection and purification. Libraries were sequenced paired-end with 100 bp reads on an Illumina HiSeq2000. For the original study's pipeline: Raw data were processed with SOAPnuke, discarding reads with adapters, uncalled bases, mean Phred below 15, or no exact constant-primer or identifier match. High-quality paired reads were merged using COPE v1.2.5, and each unique nucleotide sequence was defined as a clonotype. MiTCR v1.1 was used to align clonotypes to the IMGT TRBV, TRBD and TRBJ reference segments. The analysis included only V-J combinations with a frequency above 0.0001, which together covered around 99% of the repertoires. The TCS score was defined as F50 (clonal expansion) divided by E x V (chaos), with BLOSUM62-based TCRdist calculated between CDR3 peptides within each V-J. Welch's t-statistics and random forest reduced roughly 540 V-J features to 13, which were used in a naive Bayes classifier (R e1071). TCRdb trimmed the raw reads at Q25, called clones with MiXCR and kept productive beta chains. Every distinct CDR3 protein forms one entry, paired with its most common genes and DNA. What appears here as the V and J calls and clone size reflects TCRdb's work, not the paper's. The table for this sample lists 500,000 or so distinct CDR3 sequences; approximately 17% of them were counted only once. The top ten constitute roughly a sixth of the sample.

Moderately to severely active disease, a Clinical Activity Score of at least 3, a NOSPECS grade of at least 4, and a duration under 3 months were present in ophthalmopathy patients. Patients with uncontrolled infections, other autoimmune diseases, pregnancy or lactation were excluded. Diagnoses were established on the basis of clinical symptoms, serum thyroxine and TRAb, thyroid ultrasound, and orbital computed tomography. Ficoll-Paque density gradient centrifugation was used to isolate PBMCs from around 9.1 ml of fresh peripheral blood. Trizol reagent was used to extract total RNA, and RNA quality was then checked on an Agilent 2100 Bioanalyzer.

The chain joins TRBV13 to TRBJ2-1; 11 central bases correspond to TRBD2. The sequenced sample consisted of blood. The TCR sequence derives from a woman aged 18-30 years with Graves' ophthalmopathy. The nucleotide sequence is TGTGCCAGCAGCTCGTTAGGACTAGCGGGCTATGATGAGCAGTTCTTC. Translated, it gives CASSSLGLAGYDEQFF.